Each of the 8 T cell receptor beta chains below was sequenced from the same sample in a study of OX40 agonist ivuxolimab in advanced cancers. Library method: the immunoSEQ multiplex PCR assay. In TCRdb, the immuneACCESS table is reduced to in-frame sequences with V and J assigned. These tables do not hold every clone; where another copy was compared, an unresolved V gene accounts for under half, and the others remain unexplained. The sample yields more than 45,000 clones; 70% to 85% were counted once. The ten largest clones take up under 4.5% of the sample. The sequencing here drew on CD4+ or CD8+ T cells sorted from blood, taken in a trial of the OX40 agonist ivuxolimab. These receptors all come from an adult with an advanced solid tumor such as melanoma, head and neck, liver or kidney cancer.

This chain's CDR3 is CASSPVEGRYGNEQFF. The CDR3 DNA follows: TGTGCCAGCTCACCTGTTGAGGGAAGGTACGGCAATGAGCAGTTCTTC. This rearrangement joins TRBV18 to TRBJ2-1, with D perhaps matching TRBD2 (5 bases). This CDR3 has 16 residues. The ends were cut back, 3 bases at V and 6 bases at J, with 18 bases in the middle. Per the germline V gene, CDR1 is KGHSH and CDR2 is LQKENI.

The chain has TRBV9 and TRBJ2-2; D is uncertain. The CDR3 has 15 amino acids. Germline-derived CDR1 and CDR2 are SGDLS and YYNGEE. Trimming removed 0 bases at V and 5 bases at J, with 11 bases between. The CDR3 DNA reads TGTGCCAGCAGCGTAGGGTCGGCCCGAACCGGGGAGCTGTTTTTT. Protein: CASSVGSARTGELFF.

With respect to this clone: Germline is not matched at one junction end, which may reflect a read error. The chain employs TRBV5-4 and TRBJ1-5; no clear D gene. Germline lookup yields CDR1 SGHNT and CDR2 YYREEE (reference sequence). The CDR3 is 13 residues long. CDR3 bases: TGCGCCAGCAGCCAAGCTAGCAATCAGCCCCAGCATTTT. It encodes CASSQASNQPQHF.

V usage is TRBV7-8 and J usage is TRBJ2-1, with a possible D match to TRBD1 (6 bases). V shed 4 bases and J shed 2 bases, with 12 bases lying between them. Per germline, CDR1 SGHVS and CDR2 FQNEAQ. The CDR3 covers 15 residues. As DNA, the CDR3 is TGTGCCAGCAGCTATAGGGGGTTCCCCTACAATGAGCAGTTCTTC. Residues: CASSYRGFPYNEQFF.

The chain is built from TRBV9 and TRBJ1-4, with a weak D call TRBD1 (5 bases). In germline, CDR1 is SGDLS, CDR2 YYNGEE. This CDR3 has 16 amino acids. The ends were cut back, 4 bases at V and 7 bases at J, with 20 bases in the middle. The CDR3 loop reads CASSLPSGTPGEKLFF. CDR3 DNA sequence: TGTGCCAGCAGCCTACCAAGCGGGACGCCGGGTGAAAAACTGTTTTTT.

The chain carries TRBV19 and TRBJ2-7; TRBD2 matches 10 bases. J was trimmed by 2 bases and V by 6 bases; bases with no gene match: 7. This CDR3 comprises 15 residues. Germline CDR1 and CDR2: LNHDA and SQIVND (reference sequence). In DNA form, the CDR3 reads TGTGCCAGTAGCCCTAGCGGGAGTCGTCCCTACGAGCAGTACTTC. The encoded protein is CASSPSGSRPYEQYF.

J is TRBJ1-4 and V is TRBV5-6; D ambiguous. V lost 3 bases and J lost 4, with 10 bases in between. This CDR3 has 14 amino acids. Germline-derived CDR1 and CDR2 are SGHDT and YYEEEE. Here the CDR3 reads CASSSGVLNEKLFF. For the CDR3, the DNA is TGTGCCAGCAGCTCCGGGGTCCTTAATGAAAAACTGTTTTTT.

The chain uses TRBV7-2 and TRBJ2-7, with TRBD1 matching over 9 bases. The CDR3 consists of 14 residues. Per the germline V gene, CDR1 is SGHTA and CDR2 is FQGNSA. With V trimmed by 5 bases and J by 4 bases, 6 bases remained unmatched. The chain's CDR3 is CASSTTGGTYEQYF. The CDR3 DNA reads TGTGCCAGCAGCACGACAGGGGGTACTTACGAGCAGTACTTC.